A single sample is the source of the 8 T cell receptor beta chains below, sequenced in a study of graft-versus-host responses after intestinal transplantation. Intraepithelial and lamina propria lymphocytes were freed from processed graft tissue. TCRdb's table, derived via immunoSEQ multiplex PCR, lists solely in-frame clones and lacks some. Here the sample spans around 35,000 clones, 75% to 90% being singletons. Sequenced here: ileum tissue, sampled 200 to 210 days after intestinal transplant. These receptors were taken from a human patient who received an intestinal transplant, so some T cells may come from the graft donor.

V gene TRBV5-1 combines with J gene TRBJ2-5; TRBD1 aligns across 7 bases. V dropped 4 bases and J dropped 2; count of bases not matched to a gene: 8. Germline CDR1 is SGHRS and CDR2 is YFSETQ. This CDR3 has 15 residues. This CDR3 is CASSRGAGGQETQYF. The CDR3 DNA sequence: TGCGCCAGCAGCAGGGGAGCAGGGGGACAAGAGACCCAGTACTTC. Filled out from reference TRBV5-1 and TRBJ2-5, the complete variable domain reads KAGVTQTPRYLIKTRGQQVTLSCSPISGHRSVSWYQQTPGQGLQFLFEYFSETQRNKGNFPGRFSGRQFSNSRSEMNVSTLELGDSALYLCASSRGAGGQETQYFGPGTRLLVL.

V gene TRBV5-6 combines with J gene TRBJ1-1, with D uncertain. Germline V gene sequence: CDR1 SGHDT, CDR2 YYEEEE. Trimming took off 5 bases at V and 0 bases at J, with 5 bases between the two ends. CDR3 length equals 12 residues. The CDR3 spells CASRELNTEAFF. The DNA of the CDR3 is TGTGCCAGCAGGGAGTTGAACACTGAAGCTTTCTTT.

The gene calls are TRBV5-1 and TRBJ1-2; 9 nucleotides agree with TRBD1. The CDR3 loop spans 14 amino acids. With 4 bases clipped from V and 8 bases from J, the junction kept 9 bases outside the gene matches. Germline V lookup: CDR1 SGHRS, CDR2 YFSETQ. The CDR3 coding sequence is TGCGCCAGCAGCGATGGACAGGGGTTTGAAGGCTACACCTTC. This translates into CASSDGQGFEGYTF.

The rearrangement uses TRBV15 and TRBJ2-7, with D possibly called TRBD1 or TRBD2 (5 bases each). CDR3 size: 15 residues. Trimming cost V 1 base and J 0 bases, with 10 bases left between them. Germline V CDR1 and CDR2: LNHNV, YYDKDF (reference sequence). The CDR3: CATSRGPGSSYEQYF. The CDR3 region has the DNA TGTGCCACCAGCAGAGGGCCAGGGAGCTCCTACGAGCAGTACTTC.

This chain uses TRBV27 with TRBJ2-1, with 10 bases lining up with TRBD2. CDR1 MNHEY and CDR2 SMNVEV come from the germline V gene (reference sequence). The length of the CDR3 is 15 residues. After removal of 5 bases from V and 7 bases from J, the junction contained 8 bases not matched to a gene. The CDR3 DNA is TGTGCCAGCAGTCAAGGACTAGCGGTTGTGAATGAGCAGTTCTTC. Its protein is CASSQGLAVVNEQFF.

The chain uses TRBV7-9 and TRBJ2-1; D is perhaps TRBD2 (6 bases). Trimming removed 8 bases at V and 8 bases at J, with 13 bases between. Germline lookup yields CDR1 SEHNR and CDR2 FQNEAQ (reference sequence). The CDR3 is 12 residues long. CDR3 sequence reads: CASGGVVDEQFF. CDR3 DNA: TGTGCCAGCGGAGGGGTGGTCGATGAGCAGTTCTTC.

A word on this clone: This CDR3 is also generated by other DNA sequences in the sample. The chain is built from TRBV11-2 and TRBJ2-7; TRBD2 agrees at 8 bases. The germline CDR1 and CDR2 sequences are SGHAT and FQNNGV. The V segment lost 1 base and the J segment 3 bases; nucleotides outside the gene matches: 8. The length of the CDR3 is 16 residues. CDR3 sequence reads: CASSLGSGTRIYEQYF. The CDR3 DNA reads as TGTGCCAGCAGCTTAGGGAGCGGGACTAGAATCTACGAGCAGTACTTC.

V and J are TRBV4-2 and TRBJ2-7, with 11 bases aligning to TRBD2. CDR1 is LGHNA, CDR2 YNFKEQ, per germline. The ends lost 5 bases at V and 0 bases at J; junction bases unmatched: 3. There are 15 residues in the CDR3. The CDR3 bases are TGTGCCAGCAGCGAGGGACTAGCGGACTCCTACGAGCAGTACTTC. As protein: CASSEGLADSYEQYF.